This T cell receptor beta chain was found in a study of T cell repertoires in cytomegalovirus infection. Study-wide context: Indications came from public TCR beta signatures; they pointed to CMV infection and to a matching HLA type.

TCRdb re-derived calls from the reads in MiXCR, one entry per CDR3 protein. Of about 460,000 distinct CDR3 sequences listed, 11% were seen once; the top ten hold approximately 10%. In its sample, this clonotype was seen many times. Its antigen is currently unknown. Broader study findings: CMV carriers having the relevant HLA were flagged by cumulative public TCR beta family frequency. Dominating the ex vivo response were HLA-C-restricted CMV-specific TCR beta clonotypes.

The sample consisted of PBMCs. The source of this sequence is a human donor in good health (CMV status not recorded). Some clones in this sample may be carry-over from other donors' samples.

CDR3 in amino acids: CASSLSPGTYEQFF. The CDR3 DNA reads as TGTGCCAGCAGCCTAAGCCCAGGGACGTATGAGCAGTTCTTC. The chain links TRBV11-2 to TRBJ2-1; D possibly matches TRBD1 or TRBD2 (5 bases each). V was pared by 5 bases and J by 8 bases, with 16 bases between. The CDR3 is 14 amino acids. The germline V gene has CDR1 SGHAT and CDR2 FQNNGV.